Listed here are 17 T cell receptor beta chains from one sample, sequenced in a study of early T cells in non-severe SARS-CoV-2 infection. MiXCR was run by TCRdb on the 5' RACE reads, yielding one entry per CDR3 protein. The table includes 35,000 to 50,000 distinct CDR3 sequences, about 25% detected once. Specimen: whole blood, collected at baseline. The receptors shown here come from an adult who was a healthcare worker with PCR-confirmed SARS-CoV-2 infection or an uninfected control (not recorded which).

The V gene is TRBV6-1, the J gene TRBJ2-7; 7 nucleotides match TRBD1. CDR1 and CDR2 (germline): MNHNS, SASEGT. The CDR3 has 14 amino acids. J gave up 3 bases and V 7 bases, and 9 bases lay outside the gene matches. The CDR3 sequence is CASTPPDRVYEQYF. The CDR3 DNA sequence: TGTGCCAGCACTCCCCCCGACAGGGTCTACGAGCAGTACTTC.

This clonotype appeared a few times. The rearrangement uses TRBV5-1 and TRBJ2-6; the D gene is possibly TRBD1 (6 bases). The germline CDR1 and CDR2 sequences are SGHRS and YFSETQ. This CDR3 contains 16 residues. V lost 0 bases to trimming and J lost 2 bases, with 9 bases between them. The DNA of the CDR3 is TGCGCCAGCAGCTTGGAGGGGGTAACTGGGGCCAACGTCCTGACTTTC. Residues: CASSLEGVTGANVLTF.

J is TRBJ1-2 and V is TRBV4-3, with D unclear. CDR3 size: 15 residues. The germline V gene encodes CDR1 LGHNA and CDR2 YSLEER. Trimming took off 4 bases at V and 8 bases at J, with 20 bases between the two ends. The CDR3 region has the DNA TGCGCCAGCAGCCTCGATCGGGCGACCGCAGTCGGCTACACCTTC. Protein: CASSLDRATAVGYTF.

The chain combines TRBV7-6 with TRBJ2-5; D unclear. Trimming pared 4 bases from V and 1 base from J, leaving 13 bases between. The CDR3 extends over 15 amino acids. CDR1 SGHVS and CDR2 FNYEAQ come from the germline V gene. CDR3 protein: CASSSQSRSQETQYF. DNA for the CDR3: TGTGCCAGCAGCTCCCAGTCGCGAAGCCAAGAGACCCAGTACTTC.

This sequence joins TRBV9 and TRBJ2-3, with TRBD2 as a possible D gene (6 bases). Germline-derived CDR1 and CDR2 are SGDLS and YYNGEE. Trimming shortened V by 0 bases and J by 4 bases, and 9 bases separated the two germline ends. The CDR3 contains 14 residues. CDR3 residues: CASSVGRGPDTQYF. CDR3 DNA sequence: TGTGCCAGCAGCGTAGGGCGGGGCCCAGATACGCAGTATTTT.

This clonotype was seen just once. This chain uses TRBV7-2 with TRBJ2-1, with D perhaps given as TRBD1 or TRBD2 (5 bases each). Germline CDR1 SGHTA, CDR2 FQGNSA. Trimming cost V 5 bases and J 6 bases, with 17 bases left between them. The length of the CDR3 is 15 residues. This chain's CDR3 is CASSPLKMGVNEQFF. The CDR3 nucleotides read TGTGCCAGCAGCCCTCTAAAGATGGGGGTCAATGAGCAGTTCTTC.

The CDR3 DNA is TGTGCCAGCAGCTGGGGGGACAGGGGAGGAAATTCACCCCTCCACTTT. As protein: CASSWGDRGGNSPLHF. The gene calls are TRBV5-4 and TRBJ1-6, with 10 nucleotides matching TRBD1. V lost 3 bases and J lost 7; bases outside the gene matches: 7. The germline CDR1 and CDR2 sequences are SGHNT and YYREEE (reference sequence). The CDR3 extends over 16 amino acids.

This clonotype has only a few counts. CDR3 sequence: CASSETGSGQPQHF. For the CDR3, the DNA is TGTGCCAGCAGTGAAACCGGGTCCGGTCAGCCCCAGCATTTT. The gene calls are TRBV25-1 and TRBJ1-5, with D uncertain. With 2 bases removed from V and 6 bases from J, the gap between germline ends came to 11 bases. Germline assignment: CDR1 MGHDK and CDR2 SYGVNS. CDR3 size: 14 residues.

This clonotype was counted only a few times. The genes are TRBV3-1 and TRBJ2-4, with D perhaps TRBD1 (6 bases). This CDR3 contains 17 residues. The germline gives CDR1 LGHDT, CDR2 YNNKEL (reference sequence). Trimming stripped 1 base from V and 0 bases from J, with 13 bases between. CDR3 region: CASSQGGQTLAKNIQYF. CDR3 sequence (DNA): TGTGCCAGCAGCCAAGGTGGACAGACCTTAGCCAAAAACATTCAGTACTTC.

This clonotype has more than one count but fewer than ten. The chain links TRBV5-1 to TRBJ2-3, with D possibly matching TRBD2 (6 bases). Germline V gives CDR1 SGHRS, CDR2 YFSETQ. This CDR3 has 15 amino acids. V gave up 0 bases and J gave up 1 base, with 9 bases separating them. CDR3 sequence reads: CASSLDGTRTDTQYF. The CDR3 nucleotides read TGCGCCAGCAGCTTGGATGGGACTCGCACAGATACGCAGTATTTT.

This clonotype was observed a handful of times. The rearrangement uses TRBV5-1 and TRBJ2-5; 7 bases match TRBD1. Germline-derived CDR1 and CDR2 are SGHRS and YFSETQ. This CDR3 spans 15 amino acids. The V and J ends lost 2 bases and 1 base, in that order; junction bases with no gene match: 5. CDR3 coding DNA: TGCGCCAGCAGCTTCGGACAGGTTTCCCAAGAGACCCAGTACTTC. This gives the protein CASSFGQVSQETQYF.

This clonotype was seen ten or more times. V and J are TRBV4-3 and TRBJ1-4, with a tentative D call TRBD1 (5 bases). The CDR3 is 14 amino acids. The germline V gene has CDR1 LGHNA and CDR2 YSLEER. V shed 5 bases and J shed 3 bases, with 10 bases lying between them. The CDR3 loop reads CASSKGEANEKLFF. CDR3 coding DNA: TGCGCCAGCAGCAAAGGGGAGGCTAATGAAAAACTGTTTTTT.

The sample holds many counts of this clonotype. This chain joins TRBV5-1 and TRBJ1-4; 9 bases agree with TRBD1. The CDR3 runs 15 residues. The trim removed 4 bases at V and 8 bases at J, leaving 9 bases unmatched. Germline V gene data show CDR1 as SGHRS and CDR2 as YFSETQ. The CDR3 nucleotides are TGCGCCAGCAGCCAAAGGACAGGGGCACGGGAAAAACTGTTTTTT. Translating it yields CASSQRTGAREKLFF.

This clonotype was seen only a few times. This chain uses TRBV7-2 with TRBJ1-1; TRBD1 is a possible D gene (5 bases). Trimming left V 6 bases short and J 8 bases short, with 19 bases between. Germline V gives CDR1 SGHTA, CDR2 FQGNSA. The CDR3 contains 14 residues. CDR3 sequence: CASRGFRDGAEAFF. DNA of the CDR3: TGTGCCAGCAGGGGTTTCCGGGACGGCGCCGAAGCTTTCTTT. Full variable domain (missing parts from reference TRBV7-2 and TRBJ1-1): GAGVSQSPSNKVTEKGKDVELRCDPISGHTALYWYRQSLGQGLEFLIYFQGNSAPDKSGLPSDRFSAERTGGSVSTLTIQRTQQEDSAVYLCASRGFRDGAEAFFGQGTRLTVV.

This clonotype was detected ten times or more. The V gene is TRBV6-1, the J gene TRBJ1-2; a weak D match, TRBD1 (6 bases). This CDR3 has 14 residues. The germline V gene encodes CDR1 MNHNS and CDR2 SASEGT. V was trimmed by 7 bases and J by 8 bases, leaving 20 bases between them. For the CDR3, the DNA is TGTGCCAGCACCCCCAGGGGCGCCACTAAGGGCTACACCTTC. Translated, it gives CASTPRGATKGYTF.

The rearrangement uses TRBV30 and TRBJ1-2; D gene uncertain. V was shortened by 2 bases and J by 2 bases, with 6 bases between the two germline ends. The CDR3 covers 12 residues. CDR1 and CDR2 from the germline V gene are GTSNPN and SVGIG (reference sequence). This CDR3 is CAWSLGNYGYTF. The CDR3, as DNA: TGTGCCTGGAGTCTCGGGAACTATGGCTACACCTTC.

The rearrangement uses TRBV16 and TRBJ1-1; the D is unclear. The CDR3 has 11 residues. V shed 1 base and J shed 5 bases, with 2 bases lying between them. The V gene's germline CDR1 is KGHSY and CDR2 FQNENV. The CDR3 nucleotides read TGTGCCAGCAGCCAATTTACTGAAGCTTTCTTT. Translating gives CASSQFTEAFF.